This paragraph reports one TCR beta chain. Both 60 Vbeta primers and 13 Jbeta primers went into the PCR. Clones were sequenced by immunoSEQ multiplex PCR, and TCRdb holds only the in-frame ones, with some missing. The repertoire has roughly 150,000 clones, 80% of them found once; the top ten carry 9.7%. This specimen comes from a study of cytomegalovirus exposure and HLA in healthy donors. The CDR3 totals 17 residues. Trimming removed 1 base from V and 1 base from J; junction bases left unmatched: 7. Per the germline V gene, CDR1 is MGHRA and CDR2 is YSYEKL. The chain combines TRBV4-1 with TRBJ2-3; TRBD2 aligns across 8 bases. The sequencing sample was made of PBMCs. The TCR sequence derives from a man aged 18 to 29 in good health and CMV-seropositive. The CDR3 sequence is CASSQGSGGGRTDTQYF. As DNA, the CDR3 is TGCGCCAGCAGCCAAGGATCGGGGGGGGGCCGCACAGATACGCAGTATTTT.